This T cell receptor beta chain appears in the sequencing data of a study of T-cell reconstitution after alpha-beta-depleted transplantation in children listed by TCRdb under 2016. In terms of the full investigation: Using TCR repertoire profiling, the study quantitatively followed how T-cell immune reconstitution unfolded in children after TCRalphabeta/CD19-depleted allogeneic hematopoietic cell transplantation.

Turning to this clonotype: Its antigen has not been determined. Within one base of it there is no much larger clone, and no base qualities were kept.

The library was generated by PCR. The data were produced on an Illumina HiSeq 2500. To normalize quantification of the TCRbeta repertoire, the TCR libraries were built with molecular barcoding that relied on unique molecular identifiers. TCRdb reprocessing: public reads trimmed at Q25 with fastp, clones called with MiXCR, in-frame beta chains kept. Merged by CDR3 protein, the rows form single entries marked with the most common genes and DNA. Within this sample are about 400,000 distinct CDR3 sequences, with roughly 22% of them counted one time only. The ten largest make up less than 4.5% of the sample. Taken from cysteine to phenylalanine, the CDR3 has 13 residues. The kept DNA is CDR3 alone, 39 bases in frame from the first base. V gives up 2 bases and J gives up 6 bases, and the segment between their germline ends measures 8 bases. In the germline V gene, CDR1 corresponds to KGHSH and CDR2 to LQKENI.

The chain uses TRBV18 and TRBJ2-1, with the identity of the D gene unclear. Sequencing was performed on PBMCs from the stem cell graft donor, taken from the stem cell graft. This clonotype was obtained from a human donor who donated a stem cell graft to a child with acute myeloid leukemia. The CDR3 has the sequence CASSPAPINEQFF. The base sequence is TGTGCCAGCTCACCAGCCCCCATCAATGAGCAGTTCTTC.